What follows is one T cell receptor beta chain and its context. This clonotype was found once. Its binding antigen is unknown. No base quality values were provided; no much bigger clone lies one nucleotide off. TCR beta repertoires were profiled from peripheral blood of roughly twelve young patients with multiple sclerosis to demonstrate the VDJtools post-analysis software. The multiple sclerosis patients were children and adolescents between 6 and 15 years of age. Libraries were built with PCR. The sequencer was an Illumina HiSeq 2500. Unique molecular identifiers were incorporated into TCR beta cDNA libraries to reduce PCR and sequencing biases. Every 1 to 10 million input T cells yielded roughly 500,000 cDNA molecules, meaning each molecule approximated one T cell. Patient libraries were prepared and sequenced with the same protocol used for the earlier healthy control dataset. Samples belonging to the same batch were prepared together, multiplexed and sequenced on a shared HiSeq lane. Per the source publication's procedure: MIGEC handled the raw barcoded reads, throwing out single-read molecular identifier groups before consensus assembly and CDR3 extraction. VDJtools was used for post-analysis of the clonotype tables, and diversity was normalized by down-sampling every dataset to the size of the smallest sample. In repertoire overlap clustering, CDR3 amino acid sequences, but not nucleotide sequences, were matched to correct batch-related cross-sample contamination. TCRdb's own reprocessing of the public reads used fastp at Q25 and MiXCR and kept productive beta chains. Rows with one shared CDR3 protein collapse into an entry with the most common genes and DNA. For this entry, the V and J calls and clone size follow TCRdb and not the study's own pipeline. The sample includes fewer than 550,000 distinct CDR3 sequences, with approximately 31% observed a single time. Around 5.9% of the sample is taken by the ten largest.

CDR3 length: 16 amino acids, cysteine to phenylalanine. Only the CDR3 part of the read is kept: 48 bases, read in frame from the first base. The sample belongs to a study of post-analysis software for immune sequencing data (dated by TCRdb to 2014 to 2015). Describing the broader study: Disease courses on record covered relapsing-remitting, secondary progressive and progressive-relapsing multiple sclerosis, though some patients had no subtype annotation. The patient repertoires were set against 10 to 11 previously published healthy control repertoires from donors whose ages ranged from roughly 6 to 26 years. A subset of samples was prepared in parallel using single-end sample barcoding, then pooled and co-amplified after Illumina adapter ligation. What the study reported, not specific to this receptor: When samples were clustered directly using the F measure, samples prepared in the same batch co-clustered strongly, which prompted a batch-effect correction. The multiple sclerosis patient group was slightly younger than the control group. Normalized Chao1 diversity was significantly lower in multiple sclerosis patients than controls, suggesting substantial peripheral T-cell clonal expansion. Patients showed significantly higher frequencies than controls for five TRBV segments, among them TRBV5-6, TRBV5-1 and TRBV20-1.

The sequenced sample was blood. The sequence joins TRBV12-2 to TRBJ1-4. TRBV12-2 is recorded as a pseudogene. The sequence was collected from a girl under 18 with multiple sclerosis. The nucleotides are TGTGCAAGTCGCTTCTCGAGTCGGGGAAATCACGAAAAACTGTTTTTT. It is translated as CASRFSSRGNHEKLFF.